Below are 15 T cell receptor beta chains sequenced from a single sample in a study of neoadjuvant anti-PD-1 for oral cavity cancer. Libraries were prepared by immunoSEQ multiplex PCR; TCRdb keeps only in-frame clonotypes and omits some of them. Of thousands of clones in the sample, less than 65% were seen once. The material was tumor tissue, obtained before nivolumab (anti-PD-1) treatment. The receptors were gathered from a person between 40 and 80 years old with oral cavity squamous cell carcinoma.

The chain employs TRBV12-5 and TRBJ2-1; 10 bases agree with TRBD1. Losses at the gene ends were 4 bases for V and 2 bases for J; bases not matched to a gene: 8. The CDR3 is 17 amino acids. The germline CDR1 and CDR2 sequences are LGHNT and FRNRAP. CDR3 sequence reads: CASGSLLGTGAYNEQFF. The CDR3 bases are TGTGCTAGTGGTTCCCTACTAGGGACAGGGGCCTACAATGAGCAGTTCTTC.

The chain links TRBV27 to TRBJ1-4; 9 positions match TRBD1. Germline loops: CDR1 MNHEY, CDR2 SMNVEV (reference sequence). The ends lost 6 bases at V and 5 bases at J; junction bases unmatched: 7. This CDR3 comprises 15 residues. The CDR3 DNA reads as TGTGCCAGCAGGTCCTCCGGGACAGGGAATGAAAAACTGTTTTTT. This sequence encodes CASRSSGTGNEKLFF.

The chain joins TRBV15 to TRBJ1-4, with D perhaps matching TRBD1 (5 bases). Trimming removed 3 bases at V and 1 base at J, with 15 bases between. Germline lookup yields CDR1 LNHNV and CDR2 YYDKDF (reference sequence). The CDR3 has 17 residues. CDR3 coding DNA: TGTGCCACCAGCAGGGTAGGAGTAGGGGAAACTAATGAAAAACTGTTTTTT. Its translation is CATSRVGVGETNEKLFF.

The chain couples TRBV7-9 to TRBJ1-3; possible D gene TRBD1, 5 bases. This CDR3 contains 15 residues. The germline gives CDR1 SEHNR, CDR2 FQNEAQ (reference sequence). V lost 1 base and J lost 0, with 7 bases in between. The CDR3 spells CASSLVQGSGNTIYF. The CDR3 bases are TGTGCCAGCAGCTTAGTGCAGGGCTCTGGAAACACCATATATTTT. The full variable domain, completed using reference TRBV7-9 and TRBJ1-3, is DTGVSQNPRHKITKRGQNVTFRCDPISEHNRLYWYRQTLGQGPEFLTYFQNEAQLEKSRLLSDRFSAERPKGSFSTLEIQRTEQGDSAMYLCASSLVQGSGNTIYFGEGSWLTVV.

The V gene is TRBV7-8, the J gene TRBJ1-2, with 7 bases aligning to TRBD1. This CDR3 comprises 15 residues. J was trimmed by 0 bases and V by 5 bases; bases with no gene match: 6. The germline V gene has CDR1 SGHVS and CDR2 FQNEAQ. The CDR3 coding sequence is TGTGCCAGCAGCCCCCGGACAGGCACTAACTATGGCTACACCTTC. Protein product: CASSPRTGTNYGYTF.

This chain links TRBV7-9 with TRBJ2-3, with D possibly matching TRBD1 (6 bases). CDR3 length: 14 amino acids. V was trimmed by 1 base and J by 3 bases, leaving 8 bases between them. Germline CDR1 and CDR2: SEHNR and FQNEAQ (reference sequence). CDR3 loop: CASSLVGGTDTQYF. The DNA for the CDR3 is TGTGCCAGCAGCTTAGTAGGGGGAACAGATACGCAGTATTTT.

The chain couples TRBV13 to TRBJ1-1; perhaps TRBD1 as D (5 bases). The CDR3 has 16 residues. Germline V CDR1 and CDR2: PRHDT, FYEKMQ (reference sequence). V was shortened by 0 bases and J by 4 bases, with 15 bases between the two germline ends. The DNA of the CDR3 is TGTGCCAGCAGCTTAGGAATTGCGTCGGGGGGCACTGAAGCTTTCTTT. It yields the protein CASSLGIASGGTEAFF.

This clone was counted only a few times. The V call is TRBV18, the J call TRBJ2-7, with unresolved D. This CDR3 is 14 amino acids long. The germline V gene has CDR1 KGHSH and CDR2 LQKENI. Trimming shortened V by 1 base and J by 0 bases, and 7 bases separated the two germline ends. The CDR3 is CASSPQASSYEQYF. In DNA, the CDR3 is TGTGCCAGCTCACCACAAGCATCCTCCTACGAGCAGTACTTC.

The chain employs TRBV19 and TRBJ2-1, with D uncertain. The length of the CDR3 is 14 residues. Trimming shortened V by 5 bases and J by 9 bases, and 17 bases separated the two germline ends. Per the germline V gene, CDR1 is LNHDA and CDR2 is SQIVND (reference sequence). For the CDR3, the DNA is TGTGCCAGTAGTGCCGTAGTGAGGTCAGGTGAGCAGTTCTTC. Translated: CASSAVVRSGEQFF.

V usage is TRBV6-1 and J usage is TRBJ1-1; tentative D call: TRBD1 (5 bases). This CDR3 is built from 12 residues. Germline CDR1 reads MNHNS; CDR2 reads SASEGT. Trimming removed 3 bases from V and 9 bases from J, with 11 bases in between. The CDR3 spells CASSEGTTKAFF. As DNA, the CDR3 is TGTGCCAGCAGTGAGGGGACCACAAAAGCTTTCTTT.

This chain connects TRBV28 to TRBJ1-3; possibly TRBD1 for D (5 bases). Looked up from germline, CDR1 is MDHEN and CDR2 is SYDVKM. The ends were cut back, 4 bases at V and 5 bases at J, with 9 bases in the middle. The CDR3 loop spans 13 amino acids. The CDR3 DNA reads TGTGCCAGCAGTTCCGGGGCGAGAAACACCATATATTTT. Its protein is CASSSGARNTIYF.

The chain carries TRBV2 and TRBJ1-1, with 10 bases aligning to TRBD1. The CDR3 covers 14 residues. Trimming cost V 6 bases and J 5 bases; bases outside gene matches: 6. Germline assignment: CDR1 SNHLY and CDR2 FYNNEI. CDR3 loop: CASSATGGSTEAFF. CDR3 nucleotide sequence: TGTGCCAGCAGCGCGACAGGGGGCTCGACTGAAGCTTTCTTT.

This clone was detected a few times. The chain combines TRBV7-9 with TRBJ1-5; 11 positions match TRBD1. Germline V gene sequence: CDR1 SEHNR, CDR2 FQNEAQ (reference sequence). V was clipped by 5 bases and J by 6 bases; unmatched bases: 9. This CDR3 contains 16 residues. In DNA, the CDR3 is TGTGCCAGCAGCCAGAGGGGACAGGGGGAAGGTCAGCCCCAGCATTTT. This sequence encodes CASSQRGQGEGQPQHF.

V usage is TRBV19 and J usage is TRBJ1-1; 8 bases map to TRBD1. The CDR3 consists of 17 residues. Germline assignment: CDR1 LNHDA and CDR2 SQIVND (reference sequence). V gave up 10 bases and J gave up 0 bases; unmatched junction bases: 16. The CDR3 reads CATARGRGLLMNTEAFF. The DNA of the CDR3 is TGTGCCACCGCCAGGGGCAGGGGGCTTCTCATGAACACTGAAGCTTTCTTT. Based on the CDR3 plus reference TRBV19 and TRBJ1-1, the full variable domain is DGGITQSPKYLFRKEGQNVTLSCEQNLNHDAMYWYRQDPGQGLRLIYYSQIVNDFQKGDIAEGYSVSREKKESFPLTVTSAQKNPTAFYLCATARGRGLLMNTEAFFGQGTRLTVV.

The genes are TRBV19 and TRBJ2-7, with TRBD2 matching over 8 bases. The CDR3 has 16 residues. V shed 3 bases and J 2 bases; nucleotides not matched to a gene: 9. Germline CDR1 and CDR2: LNHDA and SQIVND (reference sequence). The CDR3 region is CASSIGGGTGTYEQYF. Written as DNA, the CDR3 is TGTGCCAGTAGTATCGGGGGGGGGACCGGAACCTACGAGCAGTACTTC.